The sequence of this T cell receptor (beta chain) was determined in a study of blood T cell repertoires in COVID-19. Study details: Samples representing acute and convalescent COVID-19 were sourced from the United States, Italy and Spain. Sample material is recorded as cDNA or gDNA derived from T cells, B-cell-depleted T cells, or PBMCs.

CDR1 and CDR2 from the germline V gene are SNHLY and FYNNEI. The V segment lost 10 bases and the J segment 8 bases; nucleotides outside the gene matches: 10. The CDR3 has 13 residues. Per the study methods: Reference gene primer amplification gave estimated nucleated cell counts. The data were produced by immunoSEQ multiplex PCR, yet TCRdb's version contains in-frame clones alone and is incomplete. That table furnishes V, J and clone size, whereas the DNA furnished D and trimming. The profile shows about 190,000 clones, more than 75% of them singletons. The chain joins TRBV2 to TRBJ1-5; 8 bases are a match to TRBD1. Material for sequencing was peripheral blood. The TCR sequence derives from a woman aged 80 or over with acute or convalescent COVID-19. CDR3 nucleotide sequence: TGTGCCACGGGAGAGACAGGGGTTGAGCCCCAGCATTTT. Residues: CATGETGVEPQHF.